A single TCR beta chain is shown here with its context. Time point: healthy volunteer bleed at 2 weeks. RNA extraction used unfractionated whole blood as the source of total RNA. The CDR3 is made up of 12 amino acids. The V and J ends lost 8 bases and 5 bases respectively, with 12 bases between them. In germline, CDR1 is MNHEY, CDR2 SVGAGI. This sample was included in a study of human T cells and chemical hapten exposure. TCRdb reprocessed the RACE reads via MiXCR and lists one record per CDR3 protein. The sample shows about 45,000 distinct CDR3 sequences, about 4.5% of them seen only once. The sample taken for sequencing was whole blood. The TCR was taken from a female donor in good health. Some clones in this sample may be carry-over from other donors' samples. The rearrangement joins TRBV6-5 to TRBJ1-1; D is unclear. CDR3: CASGRLRTEAFF. CDR3 bases: TGTGCCAGCGGCAGATTGCGGACTGAAGCTTTCTTT.